This TCR beta chain came from a study of vaccination effects on CD4 cells after COVID-19. Study-wide context: Median timing of post-vaccine samples was 72 days after the second dose.

Before any sequencing was done, the ViraFEST assay used viral peptide pools to expand antigen-specific CD4+ T cells. Cultured cells yielded isolated CD4+ T cells after more than nine days. Each participant was given two doses of one vaccine (BNT162b2 or mRNA-1273). Method: immunoSEQ multiplex PCR; TCRdb's copy keeps in-frame clones and lacks some. Of tens of thousands of clones in the sample, 75% to 90% were seen once. With regard to this clone: Its antigen remains unknown.

Trimming cost V 1 base and J 7 bases, with 19 bases left between them. The CDR3 has 16 amino acids. CDR1 and CDR2 from the germline V gene are LNHDA and SQIVND (reference sequence). This clonotype was sampled from a human donor who received a COVID-19 vaccine. Some clones in this sample may be carry-over from other donors' samples. Sample: CD4+ T cells from PBMCs cultured with SARS-CoV-2 spike peptides, taken after COVID-19 vaccination. The rearrangement links TRBV19 to TRBJ1-1; D not resolved. The CDR3 sequence: CASSIVPEFTGVEAFF. The CDR3 DNA follows: TGTGCCAGTAGTATAGTTCCCGAGTTTACCGGGGTTGAAGCTTTCTTT.